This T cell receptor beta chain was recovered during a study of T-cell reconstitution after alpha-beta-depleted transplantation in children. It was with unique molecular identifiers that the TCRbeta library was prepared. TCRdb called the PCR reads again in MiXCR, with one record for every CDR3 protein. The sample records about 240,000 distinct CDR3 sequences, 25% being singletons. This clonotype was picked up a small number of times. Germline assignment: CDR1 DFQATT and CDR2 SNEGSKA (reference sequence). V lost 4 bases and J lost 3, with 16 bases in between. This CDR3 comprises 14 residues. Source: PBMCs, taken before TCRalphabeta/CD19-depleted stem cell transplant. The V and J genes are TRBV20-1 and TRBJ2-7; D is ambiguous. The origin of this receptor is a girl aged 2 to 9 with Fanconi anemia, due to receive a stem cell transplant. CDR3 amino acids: CSATQTVTSYEQYF. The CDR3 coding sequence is TGCAGTGCTACGCAGACCGTAACAAGCTACGAGCAGTACTTC.